The 25 T cell receptor beta chains below come from one sample, sequenced in a study of CD8+CD57+ T cells in acquired aplastic anemia. For sequencing, patients were chosen who had shown expansion of CD8+CD57+ cells by flow cytometry. CDR3 and TCR beta VDJ profiling relied on genomic DNA as the template. One entry per CDR3 protein, called by TCRdb with MiXCR from the reads. The table lists about half a million distinct CDR3 sequences, around 30% of them singletons. The specimen sequenced was sorted CD4+, CD8+, or CD8+CD57+ T cells (not recorded which) from PBMCs. The receptors originated from a human donor with aplastic anemia.

This chain links TRBV20-1 with TRBJ2-7, with D unresolved. The CDR3 has 15 amino acids. The ends were cut back, 0 bases at V and 0 bases at J, with 12 bases in the middle. The germline CDR1 and CDR2 sequences are DFQATT and SNEGSKA (reference sequence). The CDR3 loop is CSARDLAGTSYEQYF. The CDR3 bases are TGCAGTGCTAGAGATTTGGCAGGTACCTCCTACGAGCAGTACTTC.

This clonotype turned up a few times. The chain joins TRBV11-1 to TRBJ1-1, with TRBD1 matching 8 bases. The V and J ends lost 4 bases and 2 bases, in that order; junction bases with no gene match: 12. Germline values: CDR1 SGHAT, CDR2 FQDESV (reference sequence). CDR3 length equals 17 residues. CDR3 protein: CASSSQGARGANTEAFF. In nucleotides, the CDR3 is TGTGCCAGCAGCTCTCAGGGGGCGAGGGGGGCCAACACTGAAGCTTTCTTT. Using reference TRBV11-1 and TRBJ1-1 for the parts outside the CDR3, the full variable domain is EAEVAQSPRYKITEKSQAVAFWCDPISGHATLYWYRQILGQGPELLVQFQDESVVDDSQLPKDRFSAERLKGVDSTLKIQPAELGDSAMYLCASSSQGARGANTEAFFGQGTRLTVV.

Worth noting for this clonotype: This clone may be a read error of a much larger clone one base away. The chain recombines TRBV11-1 with TRBJ1-2; no definite D call. The CDR3 is made up of 17 amino acids. The V gene's germline CDR1 is SGHAT and CDR2 FQDESV (reference sequence). The CDR3 DNA follows: TGTGCCAGCAGCCCCTACCTCGGCGGGGTAGACCGATCCGGCTGCACCTTC. Its translation: CASSPYLGGVDRSGCTF.

The rearrangement joins TRBV5-1 to TRBJ2-3; 10 bases are a match to TRBD2. Germline V lookup: CDR1 SGHRS, CDR2 YFSETQ. This CDR3 spans 16 amino acids. J lost 2 bases, V lost 7 bases, and 10 bases had no gene match. CDR3 bases: TGCGCCAGCTCCCCCGGGACTAGCGCCAACACAGATACGCAGTATTTT. Its translation: CASSPGTSANTDTQYF. Full variable domain (rest looked up from reference TRBV5-1 and TRBJ2-3): KAGVTQTPRYLIKTRGQQVTLSCSPISGHRSVSWYQQTPGQGLQFLFEYFSETQRNKGNFPGRFSGRQFSNSRSEMNVSTLELGDSALYLCASSPGTSANTDTQYFGPGTRLTVL.

The chain has TRBV27 and TRBJ1-1; TRBD1 agrees at 10 bases. The V gene's germline CDR1 is MNHEY and CDR2 SMNVEV (reference sequence). This CDR3 spans 16 amino acids. V lost 4 bases to trimming and J lost 8 bases; unmatched junction nucleotides: 13. CDR3 in DNA: TGTGCCAGCAGTTCCCGGACAGGGGGGTGGCCACTGGAAGCTTTCTTT. Protein: CASSSRTGGWPLEAFF.

This clonotype was seen only a few times. The chain links TRBV11-2 to TRBJ2-2; weak D call: TRBD1 (6 bases). The CDR3 contains 15 residues. V was cut by 1 base and J by 7 bases, with 13 bases left in between. In germline, CDR1 is SGHAT, CDR2 FQNNGV. CDR3 in amino acids: CASSLVARGIGELFF. CDR3 coding DNA: TGTGCCAGCAGCTTAGTGGCCAGGGGAATCGGGGAGCTGTTTTTT.

At least ten counts were recorded for this clonotype. V usage is TRBV29-1 and J usage is TRBJ2-1; D call uncertain. The germline CDR1 and CDR2 sequences are SQVTM and ANQGSEA. Trimming took 3 bases from V and 7 from J, leaving 10 bases between them. CDR3 length: 12 amino acids. Here the CDR3 DNA reads TGCAGCGTTGACCGCTCCTGGAATGAGCAGTTCTTC. Translation: CSVDRSWNEQFF.

This clonotype was observed a few times. The rearrangement uses TRBV25-1 and TRBJ1-2, with 10 bases matching TRBD1. Trimming removed 4 bases from V and 4 bases from J; junction bases left unmatched: 3. The germline V gene has CDR1 MGHDK and CDR2 SYGVNS. This CDR3 region has 14 residues. CDR3 coding DNA: TGTGCCAGCAGTGGGGGGACAGGGGTCTATGGCTACACCTTC. This gives the protein CASSGGTGVYGYTF.

This clonotype was found many times. This chain links TRBV29-1 with TRBJ1-4; D gene ambiguous. CDR3 length: 12 amino acids. The V end was cut by 1 base, the J end by 3 bases, with 3 bases between. Looked up from germline, CDR1 is SQVTM and CDR2 is ANQGSEA. This CDR3 is CSVEAPNEKLFF. CDR3 sequence (DNA): TGCAGCGTTGAAGCTCCTAATGAAAAACTGTTTTTT.

About this clonotype itself: No conserved phenylalanine or tryptophan is present at the end of the CDR3, so a read error is the likely explanation. The chain is built from TRBV18 and TRBJ2-3; D is undetermined. In germline, CDR1 is KGHSH, CDR2 LQKENI. The V gene lost 1 base and the J gene lost 6 bases, with 8 bases spanning the gap. CDR3 length equals 13 residues. The CDR3 DNA reads as TGTGCCAGCTCACCACTCCCCCTGGATACGCAGTATCTT. This sequence encodes CASSPLPLDTQYL.

Worth noting for this clonotype: One junction end does not reproduce the germline sequence, and a read error may be involved. The rearrangement joins TRBV7-7 to TRBJ2-5, with TRBD1 matching 9 bases. The CDR3 has 15 residues. CDR1 SSHAT and CDR2 FNYEAQ come from the germline V gene (reference sequence). Here the CDR3 reads CASSSPGQGGETQYF. DNA for the CDR3: TGTGCTAGCAGCTCCCCGGGACAGGGAGGGGAGACCCAGTACTTC.

This clonotype was counted at least ten times. The chain has TRBV5-1 and TRBJ2-7; D might be TRBD1 (5 bases). Germline CDR1 SGHRS, CDR2 YFSETQ. The V end lost 0 bases, the J end lost 5 bases, and 9 bases lay between the germline ends. The CDR3 has 13 amino acids. DNA for the CDR3: TGCGCCAGCAGCTTGGACAGGCCCGACGAGCAGTACTTC. Translated: CASSLDRPDEQYF.

The chain combines TRBV15 with TRBJ1-6, with D possibly TRBD1 on 6 matching bases. The CDR3 runs 16 residues. V shed 1 base and J shed 4 bases, with 11 bases lying between them. Germline-derived CDR1 and CDR2 are LNHNV and YYDKDF (reference sequence). CDR3 sequence (DNA): TGTGCCACCAGCAGAGGGACAGCAGCGTATAATTCACCCCTCCACTTT. Its protein is CATSRGTAAYNSPLHF. Filled out from reference TRBV15 and TRBJ1-6, the complete variable domain reads DAMVIQNPRYQVTQFGKPVTLSCSQTLNHNVMYWYQQKSSQAPKLLFHYYDKDFNNEADTPDNFQSRRPNTSFCFLDIRSPGLGDTAMYLCATSRGTAAYNSPLHFGNGTRLTVT.

The chain recombines TRBV29-1 with TRBJ2-2, with TRBD2 matching over 8 bases. After removal of 4 bases from V and 7 bases from J, the junction contained 8 bases not matched to a gene. The CDR3 runs 14 residues. Germline V gene sequence: CDR1 SQVTM, CDR2 ANQGSEA. CDR3 in amino acids: CSVGPGGAGGELFF. The CDR3 nucleotides are TGCAGCGTTGGTCCCGGGGGGGCGGGCGGGGAGCTGTTTTTT.

The rearrangement links TRBV20-1 to TRBJ2-7; 7 nucleotides match TRBD2. The V gene end was trimmed by 7 bases and the J gene end by 7 bases; junction bases not matched to a gene: 13. Germline CDR1 DFQATT, CDR2 SNEGSKA (reference sequence). The CDR3 contains 13 residues. The DNA of the CDR3 is TGCAGTGGGGAGGGTAGGAGGGAAGGGGAGCAGTACTTC. Encoded protein: CSGEGRREGEQYF.

This clonotype was detected many times. The chain joins TRBV7-9 to TRBJ2-3; TRBD1 might be the D (5 bases). Germline lookup yields CDR1 SEHNR and CDR2 FQNEAQ (reference sequence). The V gene lost 1 base and the J gene lost 4 bases, with 6 bases spanning the gap. This CDR3 contains 13 residues. The CDR3 sequence: CASSLVGADTQYF. CDR3 sequence (DNA): TGTGCCAGCAGCTTAGTAGGGGCAGATACGCAGTATTTT.

CDR3 residues: CARAPGLGETQYF. The CDR3 coding sequence is TGTGCTAGAGCACCGGGACTAGGAGAGACCCAGTACTTC. The chain employs TRBV9 and TRBJ2-5, with TRBD2 matching over 8 bases. The CDR3 is 13 residues long. Looked up from germline, CDR1 is SGDLS and CDR2 is YYNGEE.

The V call is TRBV20-1, the J call TRBJ2-7; 13 nucleotides agree with TRBD2. Germline V gene sequence: CDR1 DFQATT, CDR2 SNEGSKA (reference sequence). The junction had 10 bases not matched to a gene; V was cut back by 1 base and J by 4 bases. The CDR3 extends over 17 amino acids. For the CDR3, the DNA is TGCAGTGCTAGAGCAGCGGGACTAGCGGGGCGCATGTACGAGCAGTACTTC. Translated: CSARAAGLAGRMYEQYF.

This clonotype was seen a handful of times. V usage is TRBV7-8 and J usage is TRBJ2-1, with D unclear. The V end was cut by 5 bases, the J end by 4 bases, with 6 bases between. There are 12 residues in the CDR3. Germline V lookup: CDR1 SGHVS, CDR2 FQNEAQ. The CDR3 sequence is CASSRQYNEQFF. CDR3 sequence (DNA): TGTGCCAGCAGCAGGCAGTACAATGAGCAGTTCTTC.

This clonotype was seen just once. This sequence joins TRBV19 and TRBJ1-3; 7 positions agree with TRBD1. From germline, CDR1 is LNHDA and CDR2 SQIVND (reference sequence). J lost 0 bases, V lost 4 bases, and 3 bases had no gene match. This CDR3 is 15 amino acids long. The CDR3 DNA reads as TGTGCCAGTAGTACGACAGGGTTCTCTGGAAACACCATATATTTT. It encodes CASSTTGFSGNTIYF. The full variable domain, rest sourced from reference TRBV19 and TRBJ1-3, is DGGITQSPKYLFRKEGQNVTLSCEQNLNHDAMYWYRQDPGQGLRLIYYSQIVNDFQKGDIAEGYSVSREKKESFPLTVTSAQKNPTAFYLCASSTTGFSGNTIYFGEGSWLTVV.

This chain links TRBV7-2 with TRBJ2-5, with 7 positions matching TRBD2. After removal of 5 bases from V and 3 bases from J, the junction contained 3 bases not matched to a gene. The CDR3 is made up of 13 amino acids. Germline V lookup: CDR1 SGHTA, CDR2 FQGNSA. This CDR3 reads CASSKTSEETQYF. DNA of the CDR3: TGTGCCAGCAGCAAAACTAGCGAAGAGACCCAGTACTTC.

This clonotype was seen ten or more times. The chain carries TRBV2 and TRBJ1-4; D not resolved. CDR3 size: 13 residues. In germline, CDR1 is SNHLY, CDR2 FYNNEI. Trimming shortened V by 6 bases and J by 8 bases, and 13 bases separated the two germline ends. CDR3 region: CASSASPDEKLFF. The CDR3 DNA sequence: TGTGCCAGCAGCGCCTCTCCGGACGAAAAACTGTTTTTT.

The J gene is TRBJ2-7, the V gene TRBV25-1; D not certain. Per the germline V gene, CDR1 is MGHDK and CDR2 is SYGVNS. Trimming cost V 7 bases and J 2 bases, with 18 bases left between them. This CDR3 region has 15 residues. As DNA, the CDR3 is TGTGCCAGCATTACCCACAAGAGGCCCCCCTACGAGCAGTACTTC. As protein: CASITHKRPPYEQYF.

This clonotype was counted a single time. In nucleotides, the CDR3 is TGTGCCAGCAGCTTAATCGTGTGGACAGGGGAGAGGATGAACACTGAAGCTTTCTTT. Translating it yields CASSLIVWTGERMNTEAFF. The V call is TRBV7-3, the J call TRBJ1-1; 9 positions agree with TRBD1. The V and J ends lost 1 base and 0 bases, in that order; junction bases with no gene match: 12. The CDR3 is 19 amino acids. Per the germline V gene, CDR1 is SGHTA and CDR2 is FQGTGA.

About this clonotype itself: A read error may be the cause here, since a much bigger clone is one base away. The chain combines TRBV19 with TRBJ1-1; D unclear. V shed 5 bases and J shed 3 bases, with 19 bases lying between them. Germline loops: CDR1 LNHDA, CDR2 SQIVND (reference sequence). The length of the CDR3 is 16 residues. The CDR3 DNA is TGTGCCAGTAGTTATGGGTTCGTAGTTTCGGACACTGAAGCTTTCTTT. As protein: CASSYGFVVSDTEAFF.